These T cell receptor beta chains were read from a single sample in a study of T-cell memory formation after mild COVID-19. TCRdb re-analysed the 5' RACE reads in MiXCR, keeping a single row per CDR3 protein. The data show some 310,000 distinct CDR3 sequences, around a fifth seen once. The sequenced sample consisted of PBMCs or a T cell subset sorted from them (not recorded which). These receptors came from a man between 18 and 29 years old who had mild COVID-19 (a few samples of this study predate the infection). Cell type and time point are not known. The CDR3 runs from the conserved cysteine through the conserved F or W. Each record gives: J gene, V gene, CDR3 protein.

TRBJ2-1 TRBV10-3 CAIGVGLGDNVQFF
TRBJ2-5 TRBV7-2 CASIHRDYAQETQYF
TRBJ2-5 TRBV21-1 CASSPAGTQYF
TRBJ2-1 TRBV2 CASNPTVSYNEQFF
TRBJ1-4 TRBV20-1 CSASHRKDEKLFF
TRBJ1-6 TRBV27 CASSPPGSPLHF
TRBJ1-5 TRBV28 CASSLGQGSANQPQHF
TRBJ1-3 TRBV6-5 CASSYHLQGPNSGNTIYF
TRBJ1-2 TRBV4-3 CASSQGLRTDYGYTF
TRBJ2-2 TRBV4-3 CASSHSSGRNTGELFF
TRBJ1-1 TRBV7-9 CASSLRPEGTEAFF
TRBJ2-7 TRBV12-3/TRBV12-4 CASGSGDRIYEQYF
TRBJ2-3 TRBV7-2 CASSPRLRRGDTQYF
TRBJ2-3 TRBV20-1 CSARDARRGDTQYF
TRBJ1-2 TRBV12-3/TRBV12-4 CASSLDEYGYTF
TRBJ1-2 TRBV12-3/TRBV12-4 CASAANYGYTF
TRBJ1-2 TRBV4-3 CASSQDTRSPDYGYTF
TRBJ1-6 TRBV10-3 CAISESGGRYNSPLHF
TRBJ1-5 TRBV12-3/TRBV12-4 CASSFRAGSNQPQHF
TRBJ1-5 TRBV9 CASSVSGAQPQHF
TRBJ1-5 TRBV6-6 CASSYWDRAQPQHF
TRBJ2-7 TRBV2 CASNPRTGAHEQYF
TRBJ1-1 TRBV20-1 CSARGRGMNTEAFF
TRBJ1-1 TRBV24-1 CATKITGGRTEAFF
TRBJ2-5 TRBV20-1 CSAKPGQKETQYF
TRBJ1-1 TRBV27 CASSSPRNRGHYTEAFF
TRBJ2-1 TRBV3-1 CASKAGGGNNEQFF
TRBJ2-3 TRBV5-1 CASSKQEVTDTQYF
TRBJ2-3 TRBV4-2 CASSPSLAVMPQYF
TRBJ2-1 TRBV29-1 CSFIGWHRGIYNEQFF
TRBJ2-7 TRBV6-1 CASSRQGSSYEQYF
TRBJ1-2 TRBV11-2 CASSLVGALSPGYGYTF
TRBJ2-1 TRBV10-3 CAISESIYEQFF
TRBJ2-4 TRBV5-5 CASSRTSGGPLNIQYF
TRBJ2-3 TRBV7-2 CASSQGAGNTDTQYF